The rows below give T cell receptor beta chains drawn from one sample of a study of blood T cell repertoires in COVID-19. Produced via immunoSEQ multiplex PCR; TCRdb's table is partial and in-frame only. The sample records around 68,000 clones, 65% to 90% being singletons. Specimen: peripheral blood. Receptor source: an elderly man with acute or convalescent COVID-19. Each CDR3 is given with its conserved first and last residue. The order of the fields is CDR3 DNA, CDR3 protein, J gene, clone size, V gene, D gene. D genes are given only for firm matches. Clone size is not always given. Where it is, it says once, few, many or a class for expanded clones.

TGCGCCAGCAGCTTGGCCCCCCTAGCGGGAGGTCGGAATGAGCAGTTCTTC | CASSLAPLAGGRNEQFF | TRBJ2-1 | . | TRBV5-1 | TRBD2
TGTGCCAGTACCTCCGGGACAGGGGGCTGGTATCAGCCCCAGCATTTT | CASTSGTGGWYQPQHF | TRBJ1-5 | . | TRBV19 | TRBD1
TGTGCCAGCAGCTTTCGACAGGCGGCCTATGGCTACACCTTC | CASSFRQAAYGYTF | TRBJ1-2 | . | TRBV7-2 | .
TGTGCCATCGCCGGGACTAGCTTCTACGAGCAGTACTTC | CAIAGTSFYEQYF | TRBJ2-7 | once | TRBV10-3 | TRBD2
TGTGCCAGCAGTTTAAGGAGGGACCGGGCTTTCTTT | CASSLRRDRAFF | TRBJ1-1 | . | TRBV27 | .
TGTGCCACCAGCCAAAGGGGGGGACTAGCGGGCGGTGAGCAGTTCTTC | CATSQRGGLAGGEQFF | TRBJ2-1 | once | TRBV24-1 | TRBD2
TGTGCCAGCAGTCCCCGGGACGAGCAGTACTTC | CASSPRDEQYF | TRBJ2-7 | . | TRBV2 | .
TGCGCCAGCAGCGCTTCCAGGGGAAACACCATATATTTT | CASSASRGNTIYF | TRBJ1-3 | . | TRBV5-1 | .
TGTGCCAGCAGTGAAGGGCGAGGGTATAGCAATCAGCCCCAGCATTTT | CASSEGRGYSNQPQHF | TRBJ1-5 | . | TRBV6-1 | .
TGTGCCACCAGTGATTGGACGGGGTACCAAGAGACCCAGTACTTC | CATSDWTGYQETQYF | TRBJ2-5 | . | TRBV24-1 | .
TGTGCCAGCAGTCTTCGGACTGCCACAGATACGCAGTATTTT | CASSLRTATDTQYF | TRBJ2-3 | . | TRBV6-6 | .
TGTGCCAGCAGCCTACGCAGCCGAGGGAATTCACCCCTCCACTTT | CASSLRSRGNSPLHF | TRBJ1-6 | . | TRBV7-6 | .
TGTGCCAGCAGCTCAGCAGGGGCAGTCAATAATTCACCCCTCCACTTT | CASSSAGAVNNSPLHF | TRBJ1-6 | . | TRBV7-2 | .
TGTGCCAGCAGTTCTCCTTTCACAGATACGCAGTATTTT | CASSSPFTDTQYF | TRBJ2-3 | . | TRBV27 | .
TGCGCCAGCAGCCAAGTACAGGGGGGCTTTAACTATGGCTACACCTTC | CASSQVQGGFNYGYTF | TRBJ1-2 | . | TRBV4-1 | TRBD1
TGTGCCAGCAGCCCGGCCAGAGGGACAGGGGGCGCAGCTGGGGCCAACGTCCTGACTTTC | CASSPARGTGGAAGANVLTF | TRBJ2-6 | . | TRBV6-2/TRBV6-3 | TRBD1
TGTGCCAGCAGTTTCCGGGGAGACTATTCGGGTCAGCCCCAGCATTTT | CASSFRGDYSGQPQHF | TRBJ1-5 | few | TRBV28 | .
TGTGCCAGCAGTGCGTACGCCGGGACAGGGGTTGAAAAACTGTTTTTT | CASSAYAGTGVEKLFF | TRBJ1-4 | . | TRBV2 | TRBD1
TGTGCCAGCAGGAGTGAACCCTCTGGAAACACCATATATTTT | CASRSEPSGNTIYF | TRBJ1-3 | once | TRBV6-5 | .
TGTGCCAGCAGCCAAGATCATTGGGGCGGTAATTCACCCCTCCACTTT | CASSQDHWGGNSPLHF | TRBJ1-6 | . | TRBV14 | .
TGTGCCAGCCAAGGACTTAACTATGGCTACACCTTC | CASQGLNYGYTF | TRBJ1-2 | . | TRBV19 | .
TGTGCCAGCTCTACCGGGACTAGCAGATCCTACGAGCAGTACTTC | CASSTGTSRSYEQYF | TRBJ2-7 | . | TRBV18 | TRBD2
TGTGCCACCAGCCCTAGCGGAAGCTCCTACAATGAGCAGTTCTTC | CATSPSGSSYNEQFF | TRBJ2-1 | . | TRBV24-1 | TRBD2
TGTGCCAGCAGTCTTGGCCCCCCCCCTTACGAGCAGTACTTC | CASSLGPPPYEQYF | TRBJ2-7 | . | TRBV4-2 | .
TGTGCCAGCTCACCACCGGCAGGGGGAAGGAATACGCAGTATTTT | CASSPPAGGRNTQYF | TRBJ2-3 | . | TRBV18 | TRBD1
TGTGCCAGTAGTACGGGACAGGCGAACACTGAAGCTTTCTTT | CASSTGQANTEAFF | TRBJ1-1 | . | TRBV19 | TRBD1
TGCGCCAGCAGCCAAGATCTGGCACAGGCTAGCTATGGCTACACCTTC | CASSQDLAQASYGYTF | TRBJ1-2 | . | TRBV4-1 | .
TGCGCCAGCAGCTTGCGACAGGGGTCGGCGGAAAAACTGTTTTTT | CASSLRQGSAEKLFF | TRBJ1-4 | . | TRBV5-1 | TRBD1
TGTGCCTGGAGTATCCAGCGGTATGAGCAGTTCTTC | CAWSIQRYEQFF | TRBJ2-1 | . | TRBV30 | .
TGTGCCTGGAGTCTCGGGGGGCAGGCTGGAAACACCATATATTTT | CAWSLGGQAGNTIYF | TRBJ1-3 | . | TRBV30 | .
TGTGCCAGCAGTTTTAGCAGCTCCTACGAGCAGTACTTC | CASSFSSSYEQYF | TRBJ2-7 | . | TRBV6-2/TRBV6-3 | .
TGCGCCAGCAGCGTTGGGGGGAATCAGCCCCAGCATTTT | CASSVGGNQPQHF | TRBJ1-5 | once | TRBV5-1 | .